A single T cell receptor beta chain is shown here with its context. Antigen: not known. The assay was immunoSEQ multiplex PCR, and TCRdb's table has in-frame clones only and misses some. The sample holds some 150,000 clones, around 93% seen once. The CDR3 loop spans 12 amino acids. Germline-derived CDR1 and CDR2 are MNHEY and SVGAGI. Trimming removed 7 bases at V and 8 bases at J, with 11 bases between. This specimen comes from a study of T cell responses to AZD1222 COVID-19 vaccine. For the study at large: Whether given at about 4 or about 12 weeks, second doses were pooled. Study observations and caveats: Clonal diversity was possibly underestimated; the donors were predominantly white British and more often female. The CD4 TCRs associated with vaccination extended across spike and predominated at 160-218 and 743-854. Of spike-specific TCRs, nearly half reportedly target regions left unmutated in variants.

The TCR originated in an adult in good health. Sequenced here: peripheral blood, sampled on day 0 of AZD1222 vaccination. The chain links TRBV6-5 to TRBJ1-4, with D uncertain. The CDR3 nucleotides read TGTGCCAGCATGGCCGGGAACGAAAAACTGTTTTTT. This translates into CASMAGNEKLFF.